Below, one T cell receptor (beta chain) is given with its context. This entry is derived from a study of radiotherapy plus CTLA-4 blockade in lung cancer. Assay: immunoSEQ multiplex PCR; the TCRdb copy retains only in-frame clones and omits some. The table has roughly 50,000 clones, around 88% seen once. Trimming removed 2 bases from V and 4 bases from J, with 9 bases in between. The CDR3 is made up of 14 amino acids. Germline CDR1 and CDR2: SGDLS and YYNGEE. This specimen consisted of peripheral blood, obtained from a patient treated with radiotherapy plus ipilimumab. The rearrangement uses TRBV9 and TRBJ2-2; D gene uncertain. This sequence originates from a human donor with non-small cell lung cancer that progressed on radiotherapy plus ipilimumab. Some clones in this sample may be carry-over from other donors' samples. The CDR3 region is CASSVHTITGELFF. For the CDR3, the DNA is TGTGCCAGCAGCGTCCACACCATCACCGGGGAGCTGTTTTTT.